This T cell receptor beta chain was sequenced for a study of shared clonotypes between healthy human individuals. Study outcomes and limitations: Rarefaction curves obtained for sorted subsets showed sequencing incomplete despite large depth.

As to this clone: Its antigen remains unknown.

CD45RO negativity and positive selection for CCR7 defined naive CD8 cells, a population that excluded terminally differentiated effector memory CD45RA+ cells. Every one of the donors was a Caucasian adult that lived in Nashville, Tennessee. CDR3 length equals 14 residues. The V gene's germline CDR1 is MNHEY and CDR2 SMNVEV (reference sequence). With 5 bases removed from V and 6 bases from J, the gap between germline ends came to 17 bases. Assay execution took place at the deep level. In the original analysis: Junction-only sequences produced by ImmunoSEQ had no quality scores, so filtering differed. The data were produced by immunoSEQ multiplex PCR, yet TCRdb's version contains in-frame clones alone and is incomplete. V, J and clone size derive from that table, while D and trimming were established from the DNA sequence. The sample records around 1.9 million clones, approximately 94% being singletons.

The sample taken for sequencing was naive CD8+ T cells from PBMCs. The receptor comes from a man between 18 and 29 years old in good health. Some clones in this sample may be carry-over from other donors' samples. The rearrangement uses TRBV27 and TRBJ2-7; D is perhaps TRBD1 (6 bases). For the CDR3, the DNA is TGTGCCAGCAGTCCCAACCCGACAGGCCTCGAGCAGTACTTC. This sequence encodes CASSPNPTGLEQYF.